This T cell receptor beta chain was profiled in a study of blood T cell repertoires in COVID-19. This CDR3 is 17 amino acids long. Germline lookup yields CDR1 SGHRS and CDR2 YFSETQ. V shed 0 bases, J shed 8 bases, and the junction held 16 bases outside the gene matches. Assay used: immunoSEQ multiplex PCR; TCRdb lists only in-frame clones, some missing. The table includes 200,000 to 250,000 clones, over 70% detected once. This study enrolled people aged 18 to 89 from around 26 US geographic areas. All exposed participants met a person with COVID-19 within 2 weeks before entering the study. Sequencing was carried out using PBMCs or T cells enriched from blood (not recorded which). V usage is TRBV5-1 and J usage is TRBJ1-2; 7 positions agree with TRBD1. The TCR originated in a woman younger than 45 who had been exposed to COVID-19. The CDR3 is CASSLAWAGQGEEGYTF. As DNA, the CDR3 is TGCGCCAGCAGCTTGGCCTGGGCTGGCCAGGGGGAAGAAGGCTACACCTTC.